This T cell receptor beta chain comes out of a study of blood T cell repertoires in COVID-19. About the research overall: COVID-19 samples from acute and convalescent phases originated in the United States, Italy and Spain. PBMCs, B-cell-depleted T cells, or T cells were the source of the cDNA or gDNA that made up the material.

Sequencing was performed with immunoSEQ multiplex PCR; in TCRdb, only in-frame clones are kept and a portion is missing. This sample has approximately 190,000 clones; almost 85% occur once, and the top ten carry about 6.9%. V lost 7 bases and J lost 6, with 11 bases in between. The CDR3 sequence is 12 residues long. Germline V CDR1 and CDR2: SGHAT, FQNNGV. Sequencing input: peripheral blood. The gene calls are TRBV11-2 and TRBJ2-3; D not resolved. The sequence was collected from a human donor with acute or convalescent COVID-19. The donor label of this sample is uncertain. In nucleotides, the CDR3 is TGTGCCAGCACCCGTTCCGTGGATACGCAGTATTTT. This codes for CASTRSVDTQYF.